This TCR beta chain emerged from a study of T cells in Graves' hyperthyroidism and ophthalmopathy. There were TCR beta CDR3 regions amplified from RNA transcripts. Initially, a first-round RT-PCR of the TCR CDR3 employed the HTBI primer set. Using its own MiXCR run on the multiplex PCR reads, TCRdb lists one record per CDR3 protein. The sample lists under 300,000 distinct CDR3 sequences; roughly an eighth were seen once. This clonotype has a count of ten or more. The V and J ends lost 5 bases and 2 bases, in that order; junction bases with no gene match: 9. There are 15 residues in the CDR3. The sample was blood. The chain employs TRBV12-3 or TRBV12-4 and TRBJ2-7; 7 bases agree with TRBD2. The TCR sequence derives from a woman aged 40 to 50 with Graves' hyperthyroidism. The CDR3 DNA is TGTGCCAGCAGTGACGGGAGGACGAAACCCTACGAGCAGTACTTC. The encoded protein is CASSDGRTKPYEQYF.